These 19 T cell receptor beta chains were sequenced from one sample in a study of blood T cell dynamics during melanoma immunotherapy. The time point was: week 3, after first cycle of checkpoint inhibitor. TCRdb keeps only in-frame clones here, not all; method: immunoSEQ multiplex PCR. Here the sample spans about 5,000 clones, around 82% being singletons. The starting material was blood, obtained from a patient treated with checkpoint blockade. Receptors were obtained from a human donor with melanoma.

Here the CDR3 reads CASSYGGLNSPLHF. The CDR3 nucleotides are TGTGCCAGCAGTTACGGGGGGCTTAATTCACCCCTCCACTTT. The chain is built from TRBV6-6 and TRBJ1-6; possibly TRBD1 for D (6 bases). V was shortened by 2 bases and J by 6 bases, with 8 bases between the two germline ends. Germline V gene sequence: CDR1 MNHNY, CDR2 SVGAGI (reference sequence). The length of the CDR3 is 14 residues.

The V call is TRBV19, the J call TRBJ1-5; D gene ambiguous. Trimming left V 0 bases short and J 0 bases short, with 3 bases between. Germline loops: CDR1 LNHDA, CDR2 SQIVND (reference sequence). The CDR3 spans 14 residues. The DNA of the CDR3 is TGTGCCAGTAGTATAGACAGTAGCAATCAGCCCCAGCATTTT. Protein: CASSIDSSNQPQHF.

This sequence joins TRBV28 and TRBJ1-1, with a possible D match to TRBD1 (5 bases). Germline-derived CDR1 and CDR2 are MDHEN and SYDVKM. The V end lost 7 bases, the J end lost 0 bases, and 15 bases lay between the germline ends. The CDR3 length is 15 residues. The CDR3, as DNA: TGTGCCAGCAACGTAGGAGGGGCCATGAACACTGAAGCTTTCTTT. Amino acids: CASNVGGAMNTEAFF.

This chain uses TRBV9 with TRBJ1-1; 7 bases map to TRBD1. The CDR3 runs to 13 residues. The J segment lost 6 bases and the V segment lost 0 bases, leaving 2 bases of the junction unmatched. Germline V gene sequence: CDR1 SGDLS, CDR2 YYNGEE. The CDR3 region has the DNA TGTGCCAGCAGCGTAGCAGGGGGGGCTGAAGCTTTCTTT. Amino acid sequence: CASSVAGGAEAFF. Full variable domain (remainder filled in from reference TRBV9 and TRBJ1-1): DSGVTQTPKHLITATGQRVTLRCSPRSGDLSVYWYQQSLDQGLQFLIQYYNGEERAKGNILERFSAQQFPDLHSELNLSSLELGDSALYFCASSVAGGAEAFFGQGTRLTVV.

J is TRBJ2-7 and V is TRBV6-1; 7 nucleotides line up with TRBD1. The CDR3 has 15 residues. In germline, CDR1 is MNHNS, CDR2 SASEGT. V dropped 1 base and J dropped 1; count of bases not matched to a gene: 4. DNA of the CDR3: TGTGCCAGCAGTGAAGAGTCGGGACAGTCCTACGAGCAGTACTTC. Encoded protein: CASSEESGQSYEQYF.

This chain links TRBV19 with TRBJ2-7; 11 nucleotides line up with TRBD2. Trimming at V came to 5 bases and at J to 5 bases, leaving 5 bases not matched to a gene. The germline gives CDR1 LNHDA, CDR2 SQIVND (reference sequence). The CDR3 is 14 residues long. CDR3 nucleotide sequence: TGTGCCAGTAGTGTAGCGGGAGGGTCCAACGAGCAGTACTTC. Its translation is CASSVAGGSNEQYF.

In DNA form, the CDR3 reads TGTGCCAGTAGTACCCCCACCTCATTTGAAGCTTTCTTT. It is translated as CASSTPTSFEAFF. The chain has TRBV19 and TRBJ1-1; D remains unclear. This CDR3 has 13 residues. Germline CDR1 LNHDA, CDR2 SQIVND (reference sequence). Trimming took off 4 bases at V and 7 bases at J, with 13 bases between the two ends.

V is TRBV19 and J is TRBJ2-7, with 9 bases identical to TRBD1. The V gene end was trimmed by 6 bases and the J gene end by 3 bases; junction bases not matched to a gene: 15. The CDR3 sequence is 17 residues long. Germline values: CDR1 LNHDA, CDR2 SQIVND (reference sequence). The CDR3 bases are TGTGCCAGTAGCGGAACAACAGGGGGCCTCCATAGCTACGAGCAGTACTTC. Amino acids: CASSGTTGGLHSYEQYF.

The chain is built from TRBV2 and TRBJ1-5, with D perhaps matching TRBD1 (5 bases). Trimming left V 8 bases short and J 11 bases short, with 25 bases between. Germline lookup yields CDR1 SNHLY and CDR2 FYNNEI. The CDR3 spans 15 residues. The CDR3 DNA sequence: TGTGCCAGCGGGACGGGACTTTCCAAGAGAAGGTCCCAGCATTTT. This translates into CASGTGLSKRRSQHF.

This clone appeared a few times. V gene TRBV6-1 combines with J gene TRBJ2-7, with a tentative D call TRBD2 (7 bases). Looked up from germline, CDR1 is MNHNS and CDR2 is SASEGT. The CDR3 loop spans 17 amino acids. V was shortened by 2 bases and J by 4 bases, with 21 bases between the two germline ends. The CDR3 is CASSETSRGAGKYEQYF. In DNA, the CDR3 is TGTGCCAGCAGTGAAACGAGTCGGGGGGCGGGGAAGTACGAGCAGTACTTC.

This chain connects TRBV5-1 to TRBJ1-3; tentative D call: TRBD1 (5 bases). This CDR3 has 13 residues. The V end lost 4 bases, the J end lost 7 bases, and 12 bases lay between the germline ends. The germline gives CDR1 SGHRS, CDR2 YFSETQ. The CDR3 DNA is TGCGCCAGCAGCCTTGACAGAGGGAACACCATATATTTT. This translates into CASSLDRGNTIYF.

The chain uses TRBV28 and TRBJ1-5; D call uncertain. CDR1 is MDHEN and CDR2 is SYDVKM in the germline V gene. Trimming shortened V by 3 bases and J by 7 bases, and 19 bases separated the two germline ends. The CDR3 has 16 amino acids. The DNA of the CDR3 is TGTGCCAGCAGTTTGTACGTCCCCCTTCGTACACAGCCCCAGCATTTT. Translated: CASSLYVPLRTQPQHF.

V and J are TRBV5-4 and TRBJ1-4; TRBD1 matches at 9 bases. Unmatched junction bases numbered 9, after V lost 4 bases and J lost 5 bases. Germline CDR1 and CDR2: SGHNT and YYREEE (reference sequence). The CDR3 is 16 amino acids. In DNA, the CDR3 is TGTGCCAGCAGCGTAAAGCCGGGACAGGGAAATGAAAAACTGTTTTTT. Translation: CASSVKPGQGNEKLFF. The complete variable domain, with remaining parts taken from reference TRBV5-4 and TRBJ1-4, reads ETGVTQSPTHLIKTRGQQVTLRCSSQSGHNTVSWYQQALGQGPQFIFQYYREEENGRGNFPPRFSGLQFPNYSSELNVNALELDDSALYLCASSVKPGQGNEKLFFGSGTQLSVL.

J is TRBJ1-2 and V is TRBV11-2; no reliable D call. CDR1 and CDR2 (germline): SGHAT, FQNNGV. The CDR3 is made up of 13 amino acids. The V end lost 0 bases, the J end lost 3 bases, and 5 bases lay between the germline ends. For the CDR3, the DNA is TGTGCCAGCAGCTTAGAAAATGACTATGGCTACACCTTC. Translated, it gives CASSLENDYGYTF.

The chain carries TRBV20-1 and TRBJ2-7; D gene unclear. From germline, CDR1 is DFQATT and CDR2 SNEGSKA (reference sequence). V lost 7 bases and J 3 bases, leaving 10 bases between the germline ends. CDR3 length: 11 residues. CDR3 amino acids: CSGEAVYEQYF. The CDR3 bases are TGCAGTGGCGAGGCCGTCTACGAGCAGTACTTC.

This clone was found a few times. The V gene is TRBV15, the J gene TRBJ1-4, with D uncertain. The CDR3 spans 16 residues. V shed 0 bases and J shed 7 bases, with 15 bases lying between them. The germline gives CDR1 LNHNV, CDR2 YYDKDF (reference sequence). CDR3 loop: CATSRDPQQNSEKLFF. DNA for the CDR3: TGTGCCACCAGCAGAGATCCCCAACAGAACAGTGAAAAACTGTTTTTT.

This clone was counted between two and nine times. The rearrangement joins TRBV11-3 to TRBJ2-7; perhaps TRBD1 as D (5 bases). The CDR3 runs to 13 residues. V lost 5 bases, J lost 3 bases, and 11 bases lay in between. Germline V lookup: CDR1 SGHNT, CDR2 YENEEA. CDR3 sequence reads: CASSPGPIYEQYF. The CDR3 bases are TGTGCCAGCAGCCCAGGGCCAATCTACGAGCAGTACTTC.

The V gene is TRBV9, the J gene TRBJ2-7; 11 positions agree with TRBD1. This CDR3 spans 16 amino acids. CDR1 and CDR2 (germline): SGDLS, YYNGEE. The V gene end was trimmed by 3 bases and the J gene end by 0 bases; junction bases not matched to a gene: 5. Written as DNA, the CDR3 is TGTGCCAGCAGCGGTCCCGGGACAGGGGGCTCCTACGAGCAGTACTTC. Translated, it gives CASSGPGTGGSYEQYF.

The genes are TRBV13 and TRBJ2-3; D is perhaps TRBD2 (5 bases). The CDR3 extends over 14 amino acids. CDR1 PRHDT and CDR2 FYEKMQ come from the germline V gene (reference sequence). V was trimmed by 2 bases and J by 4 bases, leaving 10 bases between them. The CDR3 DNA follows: TGTGCCAGCAGCTTAACGGGGTCGCCAGATACGCAGTATTTT. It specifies CASSLTGSPDTQYF.